This is a list of T cell receptor beta chains from one sample in a study of blood T cell repertoires in COVID-19. TCRdb's table, derived via immunoSEQ multiplex PCR, lists solely in-frame clones and lacks some. The sample shows more than 65,000 clones, roughly 85% of them seen only once. The source material was peripheral blood. The receptors stem from a man of 80 years or more with acute or convalescent COVID-19. The CDR3 runs from the conserved cysteine through the conserved F or W. Fields, in order: CDR3 length, J gene, clone size, V gene, D gene, CDR3 protein, CDR3 DNA. The D gene is left open where the match is weak. Clone size is not always given. Where it is, it says once, few, many or a class for expanded clones.

14	TRBJ1-4	.	TRBV7-9	.	CASSLREPNEKLFF	TGTGCCAGCAGCCTCCGGGAACCTAATGAAAAACTGTTTTTT
16	TRBJ1-3	few	TRBV15	TRBD1	CATSRGGDRVGNTIYF	TGTGCCACCAGCAGAGGCGGTGACAGGGTCGGAAACACCATATATTTT
17	TRBJ1-3	.	TRBV11-2	TRBD1	CASSSTPGQWDGNTIYF	TGTGCCAGCAGCTCAACTCCGGGACAGTGGGATGGAAACACCATATATTTT
13	TRBJ2-7	.	TRBV12-3/TRBV12-4	TRBD1	CASSTTGGYEQYF	TGTGCCAGCAGCACGACAGGGGGGTACGAGCAGTACTTC
13	TRBJ2-5	.	TRBV5-4	.	CASSPRHLETQYF	TGTGCCAGCAGCCCCCGACACTTAGAGACCCAGTACTTC
14	TRBJ2-3	once	TRBV18	.	CASSPVEATDTQYF	TGTGCCAGCTCACCGGTTGAAGCCACAGATACGCAGTATTTT
16	TRBJ2-1	.	TRBV28	TRBD1	CASSSAGTGGPGEQFF	TGTGCCAGCAGTTCCGCCGGGACAGGGGGACCGGGTGAGCAGTTCTTC
15	TRBJ2-7	.	TRBV7-2	TRBD2	CASSLGGLAAYEQYF	TGTGCCAGCAGCTTGGGGGGACTAGCGGCCTACGAGCAGTACTTC
12	TRBJ1-1	.	TRBV10-3	.	CAISPGRTEAFF	TGTGCCATCAGCCCAGGGAGGACTGAAGCTTTCTTT
17	TRBJ2-6	.	TRBV19	TRBD1	CASSPGQGDSGANVLTF	TGTGCCAGTAGTCCGGGACAGGGGGACTCTGGGGCCAACGTCCTGACTTTC
12	TRBJ1-2	.	TRBV6-5	TRBD1	CASRQGPNGYTF	TGTGCCAGCAGACAGGGGCCCAATGGCTACACCTTC
11	TRBJ2-7	.	TRBV7-2	.	CASSASVEQYF	TGTGCCAGCAGCGCCTCAGTCGAGCAGTACTTC
14	TRBJ1-2	.	TRBV7-2	TRBD1	CASSLSTRTGLNTF	TGTGCCAGCAGCTTAAGTACGAGGACAGGACTTAATACCTTC
16	TRBJ1-6	.	TRBV5-1	TRBD1	CASSLDLQGGSSPLHF	TGCGCCAGCAGCTTGGATCTCCAGGGGGGAAGCTCACCCCTCCACTTT
15	TRBJ1-1	.	TRBV5-5	.	CASSLYNRMNTEAFF	TGTGCCAGCAGCTTGTACAACAGGATGAACACTGAAGCTTTCTTT
12	TRBJ1-1	.	TRBV24-1	.	CATSDPGSEAFF	TGTGCCACCAGTGACCCAGGCTCTGAAGCTTTCTTT
16	TRBJ2-1	once	TRBV11-3	.	CASSLGDRSSYNEQFF	TGTGCCAGCAGCTTAGGAGACAGGAGCTCCTACAATGAGCAGTTCTTC
15	TRBJ1-2	.	TRBV2	.	CASSDPGHSNYGYTF	TGTGCCAGCAGTGATCCGGGACACTCTAACTATGGCTACACCTTC
19	TRBJ2-3	.	TRBV12-5	.	CASGPVRSSRVASTDTQYF	TGTGCTAGTGGCCCGGTAAGGTCGTCGAGGGTAGCCAGCACAGATACGCAGTATTTT
18	TRBJ1-1	.	TRBV19	.	CASSIASRGLSRNTEAFF	TGTGCCAGTAGTATAGCGTCCAGGGGTCTGTCTAGGAACACTGAAGCTTTCTTT
14	TRBJ1-6	.	TRBV30	.	CAWRSVSYNSPLHF	TGTGCCTGGAGGTCAGTCTCGTATAATTCACCCCTCCACTTT
16	TRBJ1-2	.	TRBV4-1	TRBD1	CASSQAGGGNSYGYTF	TGCGCCAGCAGCCAAGCAGGAGGGGGCAATAGTTATGGCTACACCTTC
16	TRBJ2-1	.	TRBV28	.	CASSPPIEGGINEQFF	TGTGCCAGCAGTCCGCCTATTGAGGGGGGGATCAATGAGCAGTTCTTC
13	TRBJ2-3	.	TRBV10-2	.	CASRETVWYTQYF	TGCGCCAGCAGGGAGACTGTTTGGTATACGCAGTATTTT
14	TRBJ1-6	.	TRBV7-2	.	CASSLTRRNSPLHF	TGTGCCAGCAGCTTAACAAGGCGGAATTCACCCCTCCACTTT
14	TRBJ1-5	.	TRBV6-5	.	CASRTGGGNQPQHF	TGTGCCAGCAGGACGGGGGGGGGAAATCAGCCCCAGCATTTT
16	TRBJ1-6	.	TRBV6-5	.	CASSYARQAPNSPLHF	TGTGCCAGCAGTTACGCTCGGCAGGCCCCCAATTCACCCCTCCACTTT
15	TRBJ2-4	.	TRBV11-1	TRBD1	CASSRKGQGKNIQYF	TGTGCCAGCAGCCGAAAGGGACAGGGTAAAAACATTCAGTACTTC
13	TRBJ1-4	.	TRBV10-1	.	CASSEGGVEKLFF	TGCGCCAGCAGTGAGGGAGGGGTTGAAAAACTGTTTTTT
17	TRBJ1-2	.	TRBV7-9	TRBD1	CASSLGTGRIFGYGYTF	TGTGCCAGCAGCCTAGGGACAGGGCGGATTTTCGGGTATGGCTACACCTTC
15	TRBJ1-5	.	TRBV6-2/TRBV6-3	TRBD1	CASSYGTGRNQPQHF	TGTGCCAGCAGTTACGGGACAGGGAGGAATCAGCCCCAGCATTTT
14	TRBJ1-2	once	TRBV9	.	CASSPLPGGGGYTF	TGTGCCAGCAGCCCCCTCCCGGGTGGGGGCGGCTACACCTTC
15	TRBJ1-6	.	TRBV7-2	TRBD1	CASRPTGTGFSPLHF	TGTGCCAGCAGACCTACCGGGACAGGCTTTTCACCCCTCCACTTT
15	TRBJ1-2	.	TRBV28	.	CASSSLTGIGYGYTF	TGTGCCAGCAGTTCCCTTACAGGGATTGGCTATGGCTACACCTTC
16	TRBJ2-7	.	TRBV11-2	TRBD2	CASTLGAGGSSYEQYF	TGTGCCAGCACCCTTGGGGCGGGAGGAAGCTCCTACGAGCAGTACTTC
14	TRBJ2-7	.	TRBV11-3	TRBD1	CASSLGTGVDEQYF	TGTGCCAGCAGCTTAGGGACAGGTGTCGACGAGCAGTACTTC
15	TRBJ1-4	.	TRBV4-3	.	CASSQEANSNEKLFF	TGCGCCAGCAGCCAAGAGGCTAACAGCAATGAAAAACTGTTTTTT
18	TRBJ2-1	.	TRBV4-1	TRBD1	CASSQDGVMTGTADEQFF	TGCGCCAGCAGCCAAGATGGGGTGATGACAGGGACCGCCGATGAGCAGTTCTTC
14	TRBJ2-2	.	TRBV6-5	.	CASTSGVNTGELFF	TGTGCCAGCACCTCCGGGGTAAACACCGGGGAGCTGTTTTTT
16	TRBJ2-3	.	TRBV28	TRBD2	CASSPIAGGGVDTQYF	TGTGCCAGCAGTCCGATAGCGGGAGGAGGGGTGGATACGCAGTATTTT
15	TRBJ1-2	.	TRBV6-2/TRBV6-3	.	CASSSNPRGLRGYTF	TGTGCCAGCAGCAGCAACCCCCGGGGGTTGAGGGGCTACACCTTC
17	TRBJ1-3	.	TRBV4-1	.	CASSQTAGRGVGNTIYF	TGCGCCAGCAGCCAAACGGCGGGCAGGGGCGTCGGAAACACCATATATTTT
19	TRBJ2-1	.	TRBV19	TRBD2	CASSIEGGTSGSPYNEQFF	TGTGCCAGTAGTATAGAGGGGGGGACTAGCGGGAGTCCCTACAATGAGCAGTTCTTC
16	TRBJ1-4	few	TRBV6-5	.	CASSYSWEGTNEKLFF	TGTGCCAGCAGTTACTCATGGGAGGGAACTAATGAAAAACTGTTTTTT
14	TRBJ2-1	.	TRBV7-2	.	CASSLEAGYNEQFF	TGTGCCAGCAGCTTAGAGGCGGGTTACAATGAGCAGTTCTTC
15	TRBJ2-7	.	TRBV6-5	.	CASSYGRGNGYEQYF	TGTGCCAGCAGTTACGGACGGGGAAATGGATACGAGCAGTACTTC